This TCR beta chain was observed in a study of T-cell reconstitution after alpha-beta-depleted transplantation in children. With respect to this clonotype: A much larger clone differs from this one at a single base, so this may be a read error.

TCRbeta library preparation incorporated unique molecular identifiers. Each CDR3 protein is one row after TCRdb ran MiXCR on the PCR reads. The table has about 72,000 distinct CDR3 sequences, about 7% seen once. The germline gives CDR1 SGHRS, CDR2 YFSETQ. The J segment lost 6 bases and the V segment lost 6 bases, leaving 16 bases of the junction unmatched. The CDR3 is 18 amino acids. The receptor was isolated from a human donor who donated a stem cell graft to a child with acute lymphoblastic leukemia. This chain links TRBV5-1 with TRBJ2-1, with 12 nucleotides matching TRBD1. The sequences come from PBMCs from the stem cell graft donor, collected from the stem cell graft. The CDR3 spells CASTSPPGQGASANEQFF. DNA for the CDR3: TGCGCCAGCACCTCTCCTCCGGGACAGGGGGCGAGTGCCAATGAGCAGTTCTTC.